The 19 T cell receptor beta chains reported below all come from one sample, sequenced in a study of cytomegalovirus exposure and HLA in healthy donors. Primers included in the PCR were 60 Vbeta and 13 Jbeta primers. Sequenced by immunoSEQ multiplex PCR; TCRdb stores in-frame clones only, minus some. The sample lists approximately 100,000 clones, around 84% occurring once. The sample comprised PBMCs. All receptors come from a woman aged 18 to 35 in good health and CMV-seronegative.

This clone was seen only a few times. The gene calls are TRBV28 and TRBJ1-1, with 7 nucleotides matching TRBD1. Unmatched junction bases numbered 3, after V lost 4 bases and J lost 4 bases. CDR1 and CDR2 (germline): MDHEN, SYDVKM. The length of the CDR3 is 13 residues. The CDR3 loop is CASSSHRGTEAFF. The DNA of the CDR3 is TGTGCCAGCAGTTCCCACAGGGGCACTGAAGCTTTCTTT.

The chain employs TRBV27 and TRBJ2-7; tentative D call: TRBD1 (6 bases). The CDR3 has 14 amino acids. V was clipped by 4 bases and J by 3 bases, with 13 bases between them. The germline V gene has CDR1 MNHEY and CDR2 SMNVEV (reference sequence). The CDR3 nucleotides are TGTGCCAGCAGTTCACCCGGGACACGCTACGAGCAGTACTTC. This translates into CASSSPGTRYEQYF.

V is TRBV5-4 and J is TRBJ1-6, with a possible D match to TRBD1 (6 bases). This CDR3 contains 16 residues. Looked up from germline, CDR1 is SGHNT and CDR2 is YYREEE (reference sequence). V was cut by 2 bases and J by 8 bases, with 17 bases left in between. The CDR3 nucleotides are TGTGCCAGCAGCTTTTGGACAGCCGGTCCTGATTCACCCCTCCACTTT. Amino acid sequence: CASSFWTAGPDSPLHF.

The sample holds a few counts of this clone. This rearrangement joins TRBV6-5 to TRBJ1-1; TRBD1 is a possible D gene (6 bases). V shed 2 bases and J shed 1 base, with 8 bases lying between them. The germline V gene encodes CDR1 MNHEY and CDR2 SVGAGI. CDR3 length: 14 amino acids. CDR3 DNA sequence: TGTGCCAGCAGTTACGAGACAGGGAACACTGAAGCTTTCTTT. Its translation: CASSYETGNTEAFF.

For this clone: Distinct nucleotide sequences in the sample also encode this CDR3. The V and J genes are TRBV4-1 and TRBJ2-1; 11 nucleotides agree with TRBD2. The V gene end was trimmed by 1 base and the J gene end by 9 bases; junction bases not matched to a gene: 14. CDR3 length: 18 amino acids. Germline assignment: CDR1 MGHRA and CDR2 YSYEKL. As DNA, the CDR3 is TGCGCCAGCAGCCAAGGGAGGGTGACTAGCGGGACGGGGAGTGAGCAGTTCTTC. This translates into CASSQGRVTSGTGSEQFF.

V is TRBV11-1 and J is TRBJ2-4, with a possible D match to TRBD1 (6 bases). V dropped 5 bases and J dropped 6 bases, with 17 bases sitting between them. The length of the CDR3 is 15 residues. Germline V gives CDR1 SGHAT, CDR2 FQDESV (reference sequence). The CDR3 is CASSPLRGSGNIQYF. The CDR3 DNA follows: TGTGCCAGCAGCCCCCTCAGGGGCTCCGGAAACATTCAGTACTTC.

J is TRBJ1-1 and V is TRBV5-1; 7 bases line up with TRBD1. Looked up from germline, CDR1 is SGHRS and CDR2 is YFSETQ. The CDR3 contains 15 residues. V was pared by 4 bases and J by 6 bases, with 12 bases of the junction left unmatched. This CDR3 reads CASSPGQAASPEAFF. The CDR3 nucleotides read TGCGCCAGCAGCCCTGGACAGGCTGCCTCGCCTGAAGCTTTCTTT. Full variable domain (remainder filled in from reference TRBV5-1 and TRBJ1-1): KAGVTQTPRYLIKTRGQQVTLSCSPISGHRSVSWYQQTPGQGLQFLFEYFSETQRNKGNFPGRFSGRQFSNSRSEMNVSTLELGDSALYLCASSPGQAASPEAFFGQGTRLTVV.

The V gene is TRBV10-3, the J gene TRBJ2-7, with TRBD1 identical over 10 bases. V lost 8 bases to trimming and J lost 3 bases; unmatched junction nucleotides: 10. From germline, CDR1 is ENHRY and CDR2 SYGVKD. CDR3 length: 15 amino acids. The CDR3 reads CAISGTGDKVYEQYF. CDR3 coding DNA: TGTGCCATCTCGGGGACAGGGGACAAGGTCTACGAGCAGTACTTC.

This chain joins TRBV4-1 and TRBJ2-2; 9 nucleotides align to TRBD2. Trimming removed 1 base from V and 6 bases from J; junction bases left unmatched: 6. This CDR3 is built from 16 residues. In germline, CDR1 is MGHRA, CDR2 YSYEKL. The DNA of the CDR3 is TGCGCCAGCAGCCAAGTCGCGACTAGCGGATCCGGGGAGCTGTTTTTT. Its translation is CASSQVATSGSGELFF.

In regard to this clone: A read error may produce the germline difference seen at one junction end. CDR3 sequence (DNA): TGTGCCAGCAGCCGGACAGGGGGCTCCAACGAGCAGTACTTC. This sequence encodes CASSRTGGSNEQYF. This rearrangement joins TRBV5-5 to TRBJ2-7; 11 bases are a match to TRBD1. The CDR3 is 14 amino acids. The V gene's germline CDR1 is SGHKS and CDR2 YYEKEE (reference sequence).

The chain employs TRBV7-8 and TRBJ1-5; TRBD1 agrees at 7 bases. The CDR3 contains 16 residues. V shed 6 bases, J shed 1 base, and the junction held 9 bases outside the gene matches. CDR1 SGHVS and CDR2 FQNEAQ come from the germline V gene. The chain's CDR3 is CASSNWTGPSNQPQHF. In DNA form, the CDR3 reads TGTGCCAGCAGTAACTGGACAGGACCCAGCAATCAGCCCCAGCATTTT. The whole variable domain, filled in from reference TRBV7-8 and TRBJ1-5, reads GAGVSQSPRYKVAKRGQDVALRCDPISGHVSLFWYQQALGQGPEFLTYFQNEAQLDKSGLPSDRFFAERPEGSVSTLKIQRTQQEDSAVYLCASSNWTGPSNQPQHFGDGTRLSIL.

The chain employs TRBV4-3 and TRBJ1-2; D unclear. The CDR3 is 15 residues long. CDR1 is LGHNA and CDR2 is YSLEER in the germline V gene. The V and J ends lost 0 bases and 8 bases respectively, with 16 bases between them. The CDR3 here is CASSQDGAEAVGYTF. The CDR3, as DNA: TGCGCCAGCAGCCAAGACGGCGCCGAGGCGGTGGGCTACACCTTC.

The gene calls are TRBV28 and TRBJ2-7; 7 bases match TRBD1. The length of the CDR3 is 15 residues. V lost 5 bases, J lost 3 bases, and 10 bases stayed unmatched. The germline CDR1 and CDR2 sequences are MDHEN and SYDVKM. The CDR3 DNA follows: TGTGCCAGCAGTCCTACAGGGGTTGGAAACTACGAGCAGTACTTC. Amino acids: CASSPTGVGNYEQYF.

The chain links TRBV21-1 to TRBJ1-2. TRBV21-1 is listed as a pseudogene. CDR3 length: 11 amino acids. The CDR3 protein is CASSKVSGYTF. CDR3 DNA sequence: TGTGCCAGCAGCAAAGTGAGTGGCTACACCTTC.

The V call is TRBV7-2, the J call TRBJ2-2; possible D gene TRBD2, 5 bases. The V and J ends lost 5 bases and 7 bases respectively, with 20 bases between them. This CDR3 comprises 16 residues. Germline CDR1 is SGHTA and CDR2 is FQGNSA. CDR3 sequence reads: CASSRERTGVSGELFF. CDR3 in DNA: TGTGCCAGCAGCCGTGAACGTACCGGGGTGAGCGGGGAGCTGTTTTTT.

The chain combines TRBV6-1 with TRBJ2-5; weak D call: TRBD1 (5 bases). CDR3 length: 13 amino acids. Trimming left V 7 bases short and J 0 bases short, with 9 bases between. The germline V gene has CDR1 MNHNS and CDR2 SASEGT. CDR3 in DNA: TGTGCCAGCAATAGGGGCAACCAAGAGACCCAGTACTTC. Translating gives CASNRGNQETQYF.

J is TRBJ2-7 and V is TRBV5-1, with 10 bases aligning to TRBD1. The trim removed 4 bases at V and 3 bases at J, leaving 4 bases unmatched. The CDR3 is made up of 14 amino acids. CDR1 is SGHRS, CDR2 YFSETQ, per germline. The CDR3, as DNA: TGCGCCAGCAGCCCAAGGACAGGGGGCTACGAGCAGTACTTC. It yields the protein CASSPRTGGYEQYF.

This chain links TRBV28 with TRBJ2-1; TRBD2 matches at 8 bases. The CDR3 runs to 14 residues. The J segment lost 2 bases and the V segment lost 6 bases, leaving 3 bases of the junction unmatched. Germline CDR1 is MDHEN and CDR2 is SYDVKM. The CDR3 is CASRGLVTYNEQFF. CDR3 sequence (DNA): TGTGCCAGCAGGGGACTAGTCACCTACAATGAGCAGTTCTTC.

This clone was detected only once. This chain uses TRBV5-1 with TRBJ2-1; 9 positions match TRBD1. V trimming: 4 bases; J trimming: 8 bases; junction bases outside the gene matches: 7. The CDR3 loop spans 14 amino acids. Germline V gives CDR1 SGHRS, CDR2 YFSETQ. The CDR3 loop is CASSPGTGKDEQFF. The DNA for the CDR3 is TGCGCCAGCAGCCCCGGGACAGGGAAGGATGAGCAGTTCTTC. The full variable domain, its missing parts supplied by reference TRBV5-1 and TRBJ2-1, is KAGVTQTPRYLIKTRGQQVTLSCSPISGHRSVSWYQQTPGQGLQFLFEYFSETQRNKGNFPGRFSGRQFSNSRSEMNVSTLELGDSALYLCASSPGTGKDEQFFGPGTRLTVL.